The 29 T cell receptor beta chains listed next were all sequenced from one sample in a study of T cells in Graves' hyperthyroidism and ophthalmopathy. From RNA transcripts, TCR beta CDR3 regions were amplified. The study used the HTBI primer set for a first-round RT-PCR of the TCR CDR3. TCRdb redid the calling of the multiplex PCR reads with MiXCR, one entry per CDR3 protein. The sample records about 570,000 distinct CDR3 sequences, 35% to 55% being singletons. Sample: peripheral blood or thyroid tissue (not recorded which). The receptors were gathered from an adult woman with Graves' disease, either hyperthyroidism or ophthalmopathy (not recorded which).

The chain carries TRBV2 and TRBJ2-7, with D perhaps matching TRBD1 (6 bases). This CDR3 region has 15 residues. V was cut by 6 bases and J by 0 bases, with 15 bases left in between. CDR1 SNHLY and CDR2 FYNNEI come from the germline V gene. The CDR3 DNA reads as TGTGCCAGCAGGGAGGACAGATCCTCCTCCTACGAGCAGTACTTC. Protein sequence: CASREDRSSSYEQYF.

The CDR3 DNA sequence: TGTGCCAGCAGTCAAAATACAGGGACTGGGGCCAACGTCCTGACTTTC. Its translation is CASSQNTGTGANVLTF. V usage is TRBV7-6 and J usage is TRBJ2-6; possible D gene TRBD1, 6 bases. The CDR3 consists of 16 residues. Per the germline V gene, CDR1 is SGHVS and CDR2 is FNYEAQ. V lost 6 bases, J lost 2 bases, and 14 bases lay in between.

With respect to this clonotype: A read error may produce the germline difference seen at one junction end. This chain uses TRBV2 with TRBJ2-5; no firm D call. The CDR3 consists of 15 residues. Germline V gives CDR1 SNHLY, CDR2 FYNNEI. CDR3 sequence reads: CASSQDGRKQETQYF. CDR3 DNA: TGCGCCAGCAGCCAAGACGGACGGAAACAAGAGACCCAGTACTTC.

The CDR3: CSARDLTSGYTF. CDR3 in DNA: TGCAGTGCTAGAGATCTTACTAGCGGCTACACCTTC. J is TRBJ1-2 and V is TRBV20-1; D not certain. Germline V gives CDR1 DFQATT, CDR2 SNEGSKA (reference sequence). CDR3 size: 12 residues. The V and J ends lost 0 bases and 8 bases respectively, with 10 bases between them.

This clonotype was observed at least ten times. This chain connects TRBV20-1 to TRBJ2-5; D not certain. V lost 0 bases to trimming and J lost 3 bases, with 5 bases between them. CDR1 is DFQATT, CDR2 SNEGSKA, per germline (reference sequence). This CDR3 has 12 amino acids. CDR3 sequence: CSARDGEETQYF. The CDR3 coding sequence is TGCAGTGCTAGAGATGGGGAAGAGACCCAGTACTTC.

This clonotype was observed at least ten times. This chain uses TRBV20-1 with TRBJ1-1; D is uncertain. Germline lookup yields CDR1 DFQATT and CDR2 SNEGSKA (reference sequence). There are 12 residues in the CDR3. Trimming took off 4 bases at V and 4 bases at J, with 10 bases between the two ends. CDR3 coding DNA: TGCAGTGCTAAGATGGGGAGCACTGAAGCTTTCTTT. Amino acids: CSAKMGSTEAFF.

There are a few counts of this clonotype. A junction boundary mismatches the germline segment, possibly from a read error. The V gene is TRBV30, the J gene TRBJ1-3; no clear D gene. CDR1 is GTSNPN, CDR2 SVGIG, per germline (reference sequence). The CDR3 contains 13 residues. The chain's CDR3 is CVWTIKSGNTIYF. The CDR3 DNA reads TGTGTCTGGACCATCAAGTCGGGAAACACCATATATTTT.

The V call is TRBV29-1, the J call TRBJ1-4; D uncertain. The CDR3 loop spans 11 amino acids. Germline-derived CDR1 and CDR2 are SQVTM and ANQGSEA. Trimming removed 4 bases from V and 8 bases from J, with 8 bases in between. The CDR3: CSVVTGEKLFF. The CDR3 nucleotides are TGCAGCGTTGTTACGGGGGAAAAACTGTTTTTT. Filled out from reference TRBV29-1 and TRBJ1-4, the complete variable domain reads SAVISQKPSRDICQRGTSLTIQCQVDSQVTMMFWYRQQPGQSLTLIATANQGSEATYESGFVIDKFPISRPNLTFSTLTVSNMSPEDSSIYLCSVVTGEKLFFGSGTQLSVL.

In its sample, this clonotype was seen many times. The chain has TRBV20-1 and TRBJ1-5; unclear D gene. Germline CDR1 and CDR2: DFQATT and SNEGSKA (reference sequence). V lost 6 bases to trimming and J lost 4 bases, with 16 bases between them. The CDR3 runs to 14 residues. CDR3 bases: TGCAGTGCCTGGATGGCGGGATTTAATCAGCCCCAGCATTTT. Its protein product is CSAWMAGFNQPQHF.

V usage is TRBV6-1 and J usage is TRBJ1-4, with D uncertain. Germline V gene sequence: CDR1 MNHNS, CDR2 SASEGT. Trimming left V 3 bases short and J 13 bases short, with 6 bases between. The CDR3 covers 10 residues. CDR3 bases: TGTGCCAGCAGTGATGGGGTACTGTTTTTT. Protein product: CASSDGVLFF.

The chain uses TRBV7-2 and TRBJ2-2, with TRBD1 identical over 7 bases. V lost 4 bases, J lost 6 bases, and 5 bases stayed unmatched. Germline loops: CDR1 SGHTA, CDR2 FQGNSA. The length of the CDR3 is 14 residues. As DNA, the CDR3 is TGTGCCAGCAGCTCCAAGACAGGGTCCGGGGAGCTGTTTTTT. Amino acid sequence: CASSSKTGSGELFF.

J is TRBJ2-2 and V is TRBV19; 7 bases agree with TRBD1. The V gene's germline CDR1 is LNHDA and CDR2 SQIVND (reference sequence). CDR3 size: 12 residues. The CDR3 DNA follows: TGTGCAACAGGGGACAACACCGGGGAGCTGTTTTTT. It codes for CATGDNTGELFF.

The chain recombines TRBV29-1 with TRBJ2-2; D not resolved. The V gene lost 7 bases and the J gene lost 0 bases, with 12 bases spanning the gap. The CDR3 runs 14 residues. Germline V lookup: CDR1 SQVTM, CDR2 ANQGSEA. CDR3 sequence reads: CSARGYANTGELFF. In nucleotides, the CDR3 is TGCAGCGCCCGAGGTTACGCGAACACCGGGGAGCTGTTTTTT.

Concerning this clonotype: A much larger clone differs by one base, so this may be a read error. The gene calls are TRBV2 and TRBJ1-6; a weak D match, TRBD1 (5 bases). From germline, CDR1 is SNHLY and CDR2 FYNNEI. The CDR3 is 15 residues long. The V and J ends lost 11 bases and 7 bases respectively, with 21 bases between them. The CDR3 region is CAGTQTGGSNSPLHF. CDR3 nucleotides: TGTGCCGGCACCCAAACGGGGGGTTCGAATTCACCCCTCCACTTT.

Ten or more counts support this clonotype. This chain connects TRBV11-2 to TRBJ2-5, with D tentatively TRBD1 or TRBD2 (5 bases each). This CDR3 has 15 residues. Germline V lookup: CDR1 SGHAT, CDR2 FQNNGV. V dropped 2 bases and J dropped 1 base, with 11 bases sitting between them. CDR3 loop: CASSLRGPSQETQYF. The CDR3 DNA sequence: TGTGCCAGCAGCTTACGGGGACCGAGCCAAGAGACCCAGTACTTC.

This clonotype occurred many times. The chain couples TRBV4-1 to TRBJ2-7; D is unresolved. This CDR3 contains 13 residues. CDR1 MGHRA and CDR2 YSYEKL come from the germline V gene. V lost 5 bases and J lost 2, with 10 bases in between. The CDR3 nucleotides read TGCGCCAGCAGCACGGACGGCGCCTACGAGCAGTACTTC. It translates to CASSTDGAYEQYF.

This clonotype was recorded many times. The chain uses TRBV7-2 and TRBJ1-5, with TRBD1 as a possible D gene (5 bases). CDR1 and CDR2 (germline): SGHTA, FQGNSA. Deletions cut 5 bases from V and 5 bases from J, with 13 bases between. The CDR3 length is 14 residues. Here the CDR3 DNA reads TGTGCCAGCAGCGGGGACGGATTATATCAGCCCCAGCATTTT. Protein product: CASSGDGLYQPQHF.

The J gene is TRBJ1-5, the V gene TRBV2; the D is unclear. Germline V gene data show CDR1 as SNHLY and CDR2 as FYNNEI. V gave up 9 bases and J gave up 3 bases, with 15 bases separating them. CDR3 length: 14 amino acids. CDR3 DNA sequence: TGTGCCAGTCGAAGGGCGGGAGACAATCAGCCCCAGCATTTT. Translating it yields CASRRAGDNQPQHF.

This clonotype was recorded a few times. The chain links TRBV15 to TRBJ1-1, with no clear D. V lost 3 bases to trimming and J lost 3 bases, with 8 bases between them. Germline V lookup: CDR1 LNHNV, CDR2 YYDKDF (reference sequence). The CDR3 runs 13 residues. The CDR3 region is CATSSDGDTEAFF. CDR3 nucleotide sequence: TGTGCCACCAGCAGTGACGGTGACACTGAAGCTTTCTTT.

This clonotype was observed many times. The chain has TRBV19 and TRBJ2-7; unclear D gene. Deletions cut 1 base from V and 3 bases from J, with 10 bases between. The CDR3 sequence is 14 residues long. Germline lookup yields CDR1 LNHDA and CDR2 SQIVND (reference sequence). CDR3 in DNA: TGTGCCAGTAGTATAGGAAGGCCAGACTACGAGCAGTACTTC. Translating gives CASSIGRPDYEQYF.

This clonotype was recorded many times. The chain couples TRBV5-5 to TRBJ1-2, with a possible D match to TRBD1 (6 bases). Germline lookup yields CDR1 SGHKS and CDR2 YYEKEE (reference sequence). V dropped 0 bases and J dropped 8 bases, with 17 bases sitting between them. The CDR3 length is 15 residues. CDR3 in DNA: TGTGCCAGCAGCTTGGCCGTCTCTGGGGGCGTCGGCTACACCTTC. This encodes CASSLAVSGGVGYTF.

The rearrangement joins TRBV10-3 to TRBJ1-2; D is possibly TRBD1 (5 bases). The CDR3 is 12 amino acids. Trimming cost V 6 bases and J 1 base, with 6 bases left between them. Germline V gene sequence: CDR1 ENHRY, CDR2 SYGVKD. CDR3 amino acids: CAISRDNYGYTF. CDR3 nucleotides: TGTGCCATCAGCAGGGATAACTATGGCTACACCTTC.

The chain employs TRBV7-9 and TRBJ2-3; D possibly uses TRBD1 or TRBD2 (6 bases each). The length of the CDR3 is 15 residues. From germline, CDR1 is SEHNR and CDR2 FQNEAQ (reference sequence). The ends were cut back, 5 bases at V and 1 base at J, with 13 bases in the middle. The DNA of the CDR3 is TGTGCCAGCAGCCTAGGGGGGCACCGCACAGATACGCAGTATTTT. As protein: CASSLGGHRTDTQYF. Full variable domain (outside the CDR3, taken from reference TRBV7-9 and TRBJ2-3): DTGVSQNPRHKITKRGQNVTFRCDPISEHNRLYWYRQTLGQGPEFLTYFQNEAQLEKSRLLSDRFSAERPKGSFSTLEIQRTEQGDSAMYLCASSLGGHRTDTQYFGPGTRLTVL.

The chain recombines TRBV4-3 with TRBJ2-5, with unresolved D. The CDR3 extends over 15 amino acids. CDR1 and CDR2 (germline): LGHNA, YSLEER. Between the trimmed V and J ends, which lost 4 bases and 3 bases, there was a span of 15 bases. The CDR3 DNA sequence: TGCGCCAGCAGCCGGTGGTTTTCCCTTGAAGAGACCCAGTACTTC. The encoded protein is CASSRWFSLEETQYF.

This clonotype was counted only a few times. The V gene is TRBV4-1, the J gene TRBJ2-7, with 7 positions matching TRBD1. V shed 1 base, J shed 4 bases, and the junction held 13 bases outside the gene matches. Germline V gives CDR1 MGHRA, CDR2 YSYEKL. The CDR3 spans 17 residues. CDR3 DNA: TGCGCCAGCAGCCAAGCTCTTCGACAGGGCTCTGTTTACGAGCAGTACTTC. This translates into CASSQALRQGSVYEQYF.

This sequence joins TRBV15 and TRBJ1-2; D remains unclear. With 1 base removed from V and 12 bases from J, the gap between germline ends came to 15 bases. There are 13 residues in the CDR3. Germline-derived CDR1 and CDR2 are LNHNV and YYDKDF (reference sequence). This CDR3 reads CATSRVSEGGNTF. CDR3 nucleotides: TGTGCCACCAGCAGAGTCTCGGAGGGTGGAAACACCTTC.

This clonotype occurred many times. The chain links TRBV5-8 to TRBJ1-5; D unresolved. The V end lost 2 bases, the J end lost 0 bases, and 12 bases lay between the germline ends. CDR3 length: 16 amino acids. CDR1 is SGHTS, CDR2 YDEGEE, per germline. CDR3 DNA: TGTGCCAGCAGCTTAGGAGGAGGGCATAGCAATCAGCCCCAGCATTTT. Protein: CASSLGGGHSNQPQHF.

This chain uses TRBV7-9 with TRBJ1-6; no reliable D call. Germline V CDR1 and CDR2: SEHNR, FQNEAQ (reference sequence). This CDR3 comprises 17 residues. The ends were cut back, 3 bases at V and 6 bases at J, with 18 bases in the middle. CDR3 sequence: CASSLSLSGHTNSPLHF. The CDR3 DNA is TGTGCCAGCAGCTTGAGTCTTTCCGGGCACACTAATTCACCCCTCCACTTT.

This clonotype was seen many times. The gene calls are TRBV3-1 and TRBJ2-5, with TRBD2 identical over 10 bases. V shed 0 bases and J 2 bases; nucleotides not matched to a gene: 3. CDR1 is LGHDT, CDR2 YNNKEL, per germline (reference sequence). The CDR3 covers 16 residues. Here the CDR3 DNA reads TGTGCCAGCAGCCAAGATGGAGCGGGAGGGCAAGAGACCCAGTACTTC. It is translated as CASSQDGAGGQETQYF.